This T cell receptor beta chain comes out of a study of CD8 T cells in Susac syndrome. The CDR3 has 12 residues. Looked up from germline, CDR1 is DFQATT and CDR2 is SNEGSKA (reference sequence). V lost 6 bases to trimming and J lost 7 bases, with 13 bases between them. General study points: The authors found fewer than 20 Susac-specific public clones in total CD8+ repertoires and roughly five in CD8+ TEMRA repertoires. Only a relatively small number of individuals were included in the TCR sequencing and HLA analysis.

As for this clonotype: The antigen remains undetermined.

RNA, at about 0.45 to 1 ug, was reverse transcribed with random hexamers. With immunoSEQ multiplex PCR, TCR beta CDR3 was amplified across 54 Vbeta and 13 Jbeta. TCRdb analysed the immunoSEQ multiplex PCR reads with MiXCR anew, one entry per CDR3 protein. The sample consists of around 130,000 distinct CDR3 sequences, just under 95% of them appearing once. Bulk CD8+ and CD4+ cells came from magnetic negative isolation; CD8+ TEMRA by FACS. The chain recombines TRBV20-1 with TRBJ1-5, with D tentatively TRBD1 (5 bases). Sequences were obtained from CD8+ T cells from PBMCs. This TCR derives from a human donor with Susac syndrome. The CDR3, as DNA: TGCAGTGCCCAGGATGGGACCCAGCCCCAGCATTTT. Translation gives CSAQDGTQPQHF.